This TCR beta chain was recovered during a study of blood T cells in healthy people across ages. Then a second PCR, running roughly 7 to 11 cycles, was carried out with a sample-barcoded 5' primer and a J-beta primer mix. The template-switch adaptor was a 5' adaptor with 12 random nucleotides. It tagged each cDNA molecule. TCRdb independently ran MiXCR on the 5' RACE reads; one entry per CDR3 protein. The data show 1.5 million to 2 million distinct CDR3 sequences, with roughly 27% seen just once and roughly 8.2% held by the top ten. This clonotype has ten or more counts. Sequencing was done on a sample of blood. This sequence originates from a woman aged 25-40 years in good health.

Here the CDR3 reads CASSYPTGGYGYTF. The CDR3 DNA sequence: TGTGCCAGCAGTTATCCGACAGGGGGGTATGGCTACACCTTC. The J gene is TRBJ1-2, the V gene TRBV11-2, with TRBD1 matching over 9 bases. This CDR3 is 14 amino acids long. Per germline, CDR1 SGHAT and CDR2 FQNNGV. Losses at the gene ends were 6 bases for V and 5 bases for J; bases not matched to a gene: 7.